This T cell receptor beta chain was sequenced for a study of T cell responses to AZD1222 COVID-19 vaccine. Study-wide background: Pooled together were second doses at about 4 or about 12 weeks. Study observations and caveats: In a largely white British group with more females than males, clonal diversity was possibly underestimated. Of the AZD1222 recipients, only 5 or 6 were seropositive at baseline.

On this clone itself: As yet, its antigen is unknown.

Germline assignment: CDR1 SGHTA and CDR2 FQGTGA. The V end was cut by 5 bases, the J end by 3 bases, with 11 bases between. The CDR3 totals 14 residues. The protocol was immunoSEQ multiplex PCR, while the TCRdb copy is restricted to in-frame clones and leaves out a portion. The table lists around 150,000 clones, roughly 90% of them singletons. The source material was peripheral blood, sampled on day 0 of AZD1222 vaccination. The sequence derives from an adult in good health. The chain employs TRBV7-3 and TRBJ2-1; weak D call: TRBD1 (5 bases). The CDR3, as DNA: TGTGCCAGCAGCATCCACGGACACTACAATGAGCAGTTCTTC. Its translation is CASSIHGHYNEQFF.